Reported below is one TCR beta chain. It has no known antigen specificity. One junction end disagrees with the germline gene, perhaps due to a read error. The sample belongs to a study. The CDR1 and CDR2 encoded by the germline V gene are MNHNS and SASEGT. The CDR3, from cysteine to phenylalanine, totals 15 residues. The sequence is cut down to CDR3 DNA, 45 bases in frame from base 1. The instrument was an Illumina MiSeq. TCRdb reworked the public reads: Q25 trimming with fastp, MiXCR clone assembly, productive beta chains retained. Every entry covers one CDR3 protein and lists the most common genes and DNA from its rows. The table for this sample lists about 4,500 distinct CDR3 sequences; 8.1% of them were counted only once. The ten largest account for just over 8.5% of the sample.

The sequenced sample consisted of CD4+ T cells from synovial fluid. The TCR originated in a human donor with rheumatoid arthritis. The sequence links TRBV6-1 to TRBJ1-6; no D gene can be assigned with confidence. The sequenced DNA is TGTGCCAGCAGTGAATCGGGCTTCCCTAATTCACCCCCCCACTTT. Its product reads: CASSESGFPNSPPHF.